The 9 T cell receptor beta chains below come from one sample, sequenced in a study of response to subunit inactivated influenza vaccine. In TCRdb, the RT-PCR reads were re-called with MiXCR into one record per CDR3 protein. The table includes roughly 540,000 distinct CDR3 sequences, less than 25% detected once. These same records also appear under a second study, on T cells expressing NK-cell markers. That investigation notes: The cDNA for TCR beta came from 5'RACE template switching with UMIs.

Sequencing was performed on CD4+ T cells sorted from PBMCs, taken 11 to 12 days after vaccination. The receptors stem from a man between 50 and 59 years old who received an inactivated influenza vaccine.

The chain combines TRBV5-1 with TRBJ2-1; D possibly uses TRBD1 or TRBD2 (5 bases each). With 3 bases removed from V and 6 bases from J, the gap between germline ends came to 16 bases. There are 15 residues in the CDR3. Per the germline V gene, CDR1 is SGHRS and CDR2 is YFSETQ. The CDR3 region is CASSWLGTQSNEQFF. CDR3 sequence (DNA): TGCGCCAGCAGCTGGCTGGGGACCCAGAGCAATGAGCAGTTCTTC.

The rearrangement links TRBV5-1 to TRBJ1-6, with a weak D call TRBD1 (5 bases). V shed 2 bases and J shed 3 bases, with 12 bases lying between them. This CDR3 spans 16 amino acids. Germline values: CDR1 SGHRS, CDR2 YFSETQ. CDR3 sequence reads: CASSFSPGNYNSPLHF. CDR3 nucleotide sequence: TGCGCCAGCAGCTTCTCCCCAGGGAACTATAATTCACCCCTCCACTTT.

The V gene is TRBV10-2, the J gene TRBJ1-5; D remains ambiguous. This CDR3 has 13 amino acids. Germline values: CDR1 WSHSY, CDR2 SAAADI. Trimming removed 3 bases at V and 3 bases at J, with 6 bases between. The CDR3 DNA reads TGCGCCAGCAGTGAAACAGCCAATCAGCCCCAGCATTTT. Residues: CASSETANQPQHF.

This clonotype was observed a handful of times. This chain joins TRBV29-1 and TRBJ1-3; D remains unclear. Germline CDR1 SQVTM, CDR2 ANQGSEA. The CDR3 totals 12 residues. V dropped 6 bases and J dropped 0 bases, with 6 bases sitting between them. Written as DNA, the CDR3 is TGCAGCGTCGGGAACTCTGGAAACACCATATATTTT. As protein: CSVGNSGNTIYF.

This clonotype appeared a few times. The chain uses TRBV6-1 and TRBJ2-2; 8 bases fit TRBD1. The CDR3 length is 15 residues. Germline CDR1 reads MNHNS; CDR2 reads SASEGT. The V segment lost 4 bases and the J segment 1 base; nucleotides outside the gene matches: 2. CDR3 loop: CASSAGTGNTGELFF. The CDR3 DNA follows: TGTGCCAGCAGTGCGGGGACAGGGAACACCGGGGAGCTGTTTTTT.

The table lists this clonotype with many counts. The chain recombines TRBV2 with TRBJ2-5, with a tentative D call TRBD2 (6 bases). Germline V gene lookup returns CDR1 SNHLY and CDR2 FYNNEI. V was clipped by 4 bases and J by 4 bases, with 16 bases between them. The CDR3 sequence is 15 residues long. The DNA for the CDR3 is TGTGCCAGCAGTGCCATGGGCGGGGAAGGAGAGACCCAGTACTTC. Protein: CASSAMGGEGETQYF.

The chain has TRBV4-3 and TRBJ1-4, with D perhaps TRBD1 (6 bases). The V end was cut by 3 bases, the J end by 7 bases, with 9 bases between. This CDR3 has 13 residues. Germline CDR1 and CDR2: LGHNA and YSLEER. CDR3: CASSQGAGEKLFF. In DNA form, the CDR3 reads TGCGCCAGCAGCCAGGGGGCTGGTGAAAAACTGTTTTTT.

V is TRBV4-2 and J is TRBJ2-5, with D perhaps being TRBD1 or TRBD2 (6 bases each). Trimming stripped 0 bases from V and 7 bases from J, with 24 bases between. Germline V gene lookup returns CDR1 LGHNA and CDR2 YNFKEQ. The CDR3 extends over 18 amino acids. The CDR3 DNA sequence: TGTGCCAGCAGCCAAGATTTAACGGGACAACGGAGGGCCGGGACCCAGTACTTC. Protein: CASSQDLTGQRRAGTQYF.

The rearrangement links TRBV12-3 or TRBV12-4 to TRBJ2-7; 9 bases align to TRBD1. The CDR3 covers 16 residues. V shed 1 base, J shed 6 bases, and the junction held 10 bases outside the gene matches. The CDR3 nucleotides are TGTGCCAGCAGTTTAGGTCGGGGACAGGGACTCCGCGAGCAGTACTTC. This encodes CASSLGRGQGLREQYF.